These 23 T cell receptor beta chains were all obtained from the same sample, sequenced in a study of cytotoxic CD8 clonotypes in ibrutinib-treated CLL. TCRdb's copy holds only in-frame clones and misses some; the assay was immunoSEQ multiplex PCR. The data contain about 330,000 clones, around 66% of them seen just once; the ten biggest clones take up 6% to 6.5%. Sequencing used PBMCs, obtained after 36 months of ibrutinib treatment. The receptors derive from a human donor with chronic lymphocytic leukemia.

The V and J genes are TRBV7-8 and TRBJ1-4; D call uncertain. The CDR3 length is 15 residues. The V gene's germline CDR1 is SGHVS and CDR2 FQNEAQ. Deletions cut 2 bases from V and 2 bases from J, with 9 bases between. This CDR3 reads CASSLMGSTNEKLFF. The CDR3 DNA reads TGTGCCAGCAGCTTAATGGGGTCTACTAATGAAAAACTGTTTTTT.

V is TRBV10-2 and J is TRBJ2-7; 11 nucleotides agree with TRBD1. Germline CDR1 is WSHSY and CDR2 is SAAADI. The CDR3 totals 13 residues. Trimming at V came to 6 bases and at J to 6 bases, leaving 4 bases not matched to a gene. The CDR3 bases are TGCGCCAGCAGGGACAGGGGGCCTTTCGAGCAGTACTTC. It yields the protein CASRDRGPFEQYF.

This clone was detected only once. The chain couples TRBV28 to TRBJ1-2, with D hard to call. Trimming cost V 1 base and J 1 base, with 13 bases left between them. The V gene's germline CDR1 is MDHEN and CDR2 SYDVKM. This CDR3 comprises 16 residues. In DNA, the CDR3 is TGTGCCAGCAGTTTATTGGGCGGGTCGGGTAACTATGGCTACACCTTC. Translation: CASSLLGGSGNYGYTF.

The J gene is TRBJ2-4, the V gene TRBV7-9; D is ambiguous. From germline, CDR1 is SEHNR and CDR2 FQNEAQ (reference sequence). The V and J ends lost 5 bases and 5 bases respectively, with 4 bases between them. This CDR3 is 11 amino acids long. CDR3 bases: TGTGCCAGCAGCCGGGAAAACATTCAGTACTTC. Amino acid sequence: CASSRENIQYF.

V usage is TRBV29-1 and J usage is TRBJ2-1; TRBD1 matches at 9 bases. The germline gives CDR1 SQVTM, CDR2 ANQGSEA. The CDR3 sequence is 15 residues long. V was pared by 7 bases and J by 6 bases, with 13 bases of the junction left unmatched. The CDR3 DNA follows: TGCAGCGCCGGGACAGGGTTCGTGTGGGCCAATGAGCAGTTCTTC. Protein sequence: CSAGTGFVWANEQFF.

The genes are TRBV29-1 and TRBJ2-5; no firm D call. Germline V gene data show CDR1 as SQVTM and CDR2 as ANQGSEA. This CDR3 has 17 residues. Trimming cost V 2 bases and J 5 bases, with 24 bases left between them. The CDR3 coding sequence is TGCAGCGTTGAAAAGGGCTGGCTGGGCCAGAGCATTGAGACCCAGTACTTC. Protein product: CSVEKGWLGQSIETQYF.

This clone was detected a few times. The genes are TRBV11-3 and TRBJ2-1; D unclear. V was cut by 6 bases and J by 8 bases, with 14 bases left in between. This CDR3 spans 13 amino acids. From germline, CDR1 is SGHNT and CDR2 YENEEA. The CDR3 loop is CASSAAVGYEQFF. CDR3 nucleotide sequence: TGTGCCAGCAGTGCAGCAGTGGGCTATGAGCAGTTCTTC.

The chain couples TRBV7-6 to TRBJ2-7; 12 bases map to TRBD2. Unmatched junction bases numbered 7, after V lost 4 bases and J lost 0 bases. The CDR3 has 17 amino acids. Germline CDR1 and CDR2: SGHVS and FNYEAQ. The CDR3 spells CASSSRTSGTYSYEQYF. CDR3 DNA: TGTGCCAGCAGCTCCCGGACTAGCGGGACGTACTCCTACGAGCAGTACTTC.

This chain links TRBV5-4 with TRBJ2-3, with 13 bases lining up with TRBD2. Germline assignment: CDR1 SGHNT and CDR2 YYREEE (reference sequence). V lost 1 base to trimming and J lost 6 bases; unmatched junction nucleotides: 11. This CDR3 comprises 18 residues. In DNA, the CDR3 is TGTGCCAGCAGCTTGATGGGACTAGCGGGACCCGGAGCCGATACGCAGTATTTT. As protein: CASSLMGLAGPGADTQYF.

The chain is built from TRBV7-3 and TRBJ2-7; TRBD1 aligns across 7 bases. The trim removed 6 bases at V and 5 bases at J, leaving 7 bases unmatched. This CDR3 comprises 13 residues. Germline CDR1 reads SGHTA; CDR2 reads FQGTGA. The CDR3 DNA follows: TGTGCCAGCAGGTCGGACAGGTCCCACGAGCAGTACTTC. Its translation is CASRSDRSHEQYF.

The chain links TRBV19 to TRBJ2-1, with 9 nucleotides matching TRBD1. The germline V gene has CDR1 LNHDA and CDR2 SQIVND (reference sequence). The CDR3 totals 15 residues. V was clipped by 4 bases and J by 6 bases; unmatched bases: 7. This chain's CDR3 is CASSTTGGQSNEQFF. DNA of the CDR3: TGTGCCAGTAGTACAACAGGGGGCCAGAGCAATGAGCAGTTCTTC.

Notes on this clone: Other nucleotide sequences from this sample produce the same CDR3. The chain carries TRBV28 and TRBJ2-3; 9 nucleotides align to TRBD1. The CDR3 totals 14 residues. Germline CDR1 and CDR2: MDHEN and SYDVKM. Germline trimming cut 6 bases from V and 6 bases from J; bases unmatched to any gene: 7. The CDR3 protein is CASSLTGGADTQYF. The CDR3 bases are TGTGCCAGCAGCCTTACAGGGGGCGCGGATACGCAGTATTTT.

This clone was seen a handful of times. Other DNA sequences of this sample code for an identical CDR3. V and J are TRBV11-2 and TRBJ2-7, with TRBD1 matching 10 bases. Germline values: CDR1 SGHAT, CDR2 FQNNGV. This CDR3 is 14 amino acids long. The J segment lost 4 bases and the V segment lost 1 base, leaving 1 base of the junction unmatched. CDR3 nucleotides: TGTGCCAGCAGCTTAGGGGACAGGGGTTACGAGCAGTACTTC. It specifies CASSLGDRGYEQYF.

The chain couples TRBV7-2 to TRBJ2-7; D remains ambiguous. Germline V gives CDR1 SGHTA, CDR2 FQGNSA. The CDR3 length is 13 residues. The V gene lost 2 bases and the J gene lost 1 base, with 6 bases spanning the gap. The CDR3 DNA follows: TGTGCCAGCAGCTTATCGTATTCCTACGAGCAGTACTTC. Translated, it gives CASSLSYSYEQYF.

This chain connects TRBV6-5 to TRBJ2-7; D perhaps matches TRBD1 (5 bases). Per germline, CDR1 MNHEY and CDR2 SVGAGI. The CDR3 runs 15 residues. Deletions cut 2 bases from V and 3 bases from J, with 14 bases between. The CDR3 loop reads CASSYTLQDNYEQYF. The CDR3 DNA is TGTGCCAGCAGTTACACTCTACAGGACAACTACGAGCAGTACTTC.

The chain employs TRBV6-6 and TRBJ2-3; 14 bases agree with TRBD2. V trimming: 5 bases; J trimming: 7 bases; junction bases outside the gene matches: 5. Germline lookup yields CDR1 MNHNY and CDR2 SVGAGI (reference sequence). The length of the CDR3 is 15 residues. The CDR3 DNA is TGTGCCAGCAGTCAAGGGACTAGCGGGAGAAATACGCAGTATTTT. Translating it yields CASSQGTSGRNTQYF.

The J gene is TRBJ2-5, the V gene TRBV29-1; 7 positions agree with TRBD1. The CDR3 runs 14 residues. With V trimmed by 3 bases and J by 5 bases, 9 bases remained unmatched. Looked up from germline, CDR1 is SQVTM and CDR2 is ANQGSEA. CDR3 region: CSVDLPRGMETQYF. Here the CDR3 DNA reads TGCAGCGTTGACCTGCCCAGGGGGATGGAGACCCAGTACTTC.

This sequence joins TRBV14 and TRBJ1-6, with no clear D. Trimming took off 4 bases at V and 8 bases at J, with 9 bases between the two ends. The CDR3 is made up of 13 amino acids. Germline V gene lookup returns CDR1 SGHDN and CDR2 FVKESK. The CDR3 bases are TGTGCCAGCAGCCTCTTTGTAGATTCACCCCTCCACTTT. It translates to CASSLFVDSPLHF.

The CDR3 coding sequence is TGCGCCAGTACCGGCCCGCGCGGGAACACTGAAGCTTTCTTT. This encodes CASTGPRGNTEAFF. The chain carries TRBV5-1 and TRBJ1-1; no firm D call. Germline V gene sequence: CDR1 SGHRS, CDR2 YFSETQ. This CDR3 is built from 14 residues. The V end lost 8 bases, the J end lost 1 base, and 15 bases lay between the germline ends.

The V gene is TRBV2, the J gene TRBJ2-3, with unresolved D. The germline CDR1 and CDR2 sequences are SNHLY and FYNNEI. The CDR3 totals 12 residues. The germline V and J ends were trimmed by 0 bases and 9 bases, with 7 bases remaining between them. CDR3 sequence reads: CASSEALRTQYF. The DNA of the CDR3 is TGTGCCAGCAGTGAAGCGCTACGGACGCAGTATTTT.

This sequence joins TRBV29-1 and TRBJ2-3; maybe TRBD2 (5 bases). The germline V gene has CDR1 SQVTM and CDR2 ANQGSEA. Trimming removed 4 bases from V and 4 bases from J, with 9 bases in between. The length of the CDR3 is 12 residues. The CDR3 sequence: CSVGVGADTQYF. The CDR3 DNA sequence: TGCAGCGTTGGGGTGGGAGCAGATACGCAGTATTTT.

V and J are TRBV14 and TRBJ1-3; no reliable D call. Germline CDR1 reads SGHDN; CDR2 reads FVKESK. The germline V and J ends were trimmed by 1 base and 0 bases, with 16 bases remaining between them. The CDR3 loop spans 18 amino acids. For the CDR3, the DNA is TGTGCCAGCAGCCAAGCAGTATTCGACCCTTACTCTGGAAACACCATATATTTT. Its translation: CASSQAVFDPYSGNTIYF.

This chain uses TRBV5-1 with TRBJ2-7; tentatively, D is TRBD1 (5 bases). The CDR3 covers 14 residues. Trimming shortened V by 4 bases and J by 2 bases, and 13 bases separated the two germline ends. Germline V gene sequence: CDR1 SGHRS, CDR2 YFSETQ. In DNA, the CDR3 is TGCGCCAGCAGCCCTACTACGACAGCCTACGAGCAGTACTTC. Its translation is CASSPTTTAYEQYF.